This TCR beta chain comes out of a study of T cell responses to AZD1222 COVID-19 vaccine. Details on this clone: Its antigen is undetermined.

CDR1 and CDR2 from the germline V gene are KGHSH and LQKENI. V lost 3 bases and J lost 0; bases outside the gene matches: 8. The CDR3 totals 17 residues. Profiled with immunoSEQ multiplex PCR; TCRdb holds only in-frame clones, not every one. The sample has about 98,000 clones, around nine tenths seen once. Overall study findings and caveats: Only five to seven AZD1222 recipients tested seropositive at baseline. The donor cohort was predominantly white British with a female majority, and clonal diversity may have been underestimated.

This receptor was identified in an adult in good health. The material was peripheral blood, obtained on day 0 of MenACWY control vaccination. This rearrangement joins TRBV18 to TRBJ1-5; 7 nucleotides match TRBD1. The chain's CDR3 is CASSPGRGQLSNQPQHF. In DNA form, the CDR3 reads TGTGCCAGCTCACCGGGGAGGGGACAGCTTAGCAATCAGCCCCAGCATTTT.